This is a list of T cell receptor beta chains from one sample in a study of blood T cell repertoires in COVID-19. Assay: immunoSEQ multiplex PCR; the TCRdb copy retains only in-frame clones and omits some. The data show 200,000 to 250,000 clones, about 86% seen once. The sample taken for sequencing was PBMCs or T cells enriched from blood (not recorded which). The source is a woman in her fifties or sixties in a cohort exposed to, infected with or recovered from COVID-19 (not recorded which). Each CDR3 is given with its conserved first and last residue. Fields, in order: clone size, V gene, J gene, D gene, CDR3 protein, CDR3 DNA. A D gene is named only where the DNA matches it firmly. The size field is filled for only some rows; it gives once, few, many or a size class.

>-|TRBV12-3/TRBV12-4|TRBJ1-5|-
CASSLGGAQHF
TGTGCCAGCAGCCTAGGGGGGGCCCAGCATTTT
>-|TRBV14|TRBJ2-2|-
CASRYYTGELFF
TGTGCCAGCAGATACTACACCGGGGAGCTGTTTTTT
>-|TRBV5-4|TRBJ1-2|-
CASSLALSNYGYTF
TGTGCCAGCAGCTTGGCACTTTCGAACTATGGCTACACCTTC
>once|TRBV6-5|TRBJ1-1|-
CASSYLPLGGNTEAFF
TGTGCCAGCAGTTACCTCCCCCTCGGGGGGAACACTGAAGCTTTCTTT
>few|TRBV5-4|TRBJ2-2|-
CASTDLAGNTGELFF
TGTGCCAGCACTGATCTGGCAGGTAACACCGGGGAGCTGTTTTTT
>-|TRBV11-2|TRBJ1-6|-
CASSQNSRGKDNSPLHF
TGTGCCAGCAGCCAAAACTCGCGGGGGAAGGATAATTCACCCCTCCACTTT
>few|TRBV29-1|TRBJ1-5|-
CSVEGTPYGPPQHF
TGCAGCGTTGAAGGGACACCTTACGGTCCGCCCCAGCATTTT
>-|TRBV27|TRBJ2-3|TRBD2
CASSFLRGGRTDTQYF
TGTGCCAGCAGTTTTTTGCGGGGGGGCCGCACAGATACGCAGTATTTT
>-|TRBV5-1|TRBJ1-4|TRBD1
CASSYTGDGEKLFF
TGCGCCAGCAGCTATACAGGGGACGGTGAAAAACTGTTTTTT
>-|TRBV6-2/TRBV6-3|TRBJ1-2|TRBD1
CASSLRTGSAGYTF
TGTGCCAGCAGTCTCAGGACAGGGTCGGCTGGCTACACCTTC
>-|TRBV7-8|TRBJ1-6|TRBD1
CASSPGTGDSPLHF
TGTGCCAGCAGCCCGGGGACAGGGGATTCACCCCTCCACTTT
>-|TRBV3-1/TRBV3-2|TRBJ2-7|TRBD1
CASSQGPRGKDF
TGTGCCAGCAGCCAAGGACCCAGGGGGAAGGACTTC
>once|TRBV9|TRBJ2-1|TRBD2
CASSVALAGSYNEQFF
TGTGCCAGCAGCGTAGCTCTAGCGGGGTCCTACAATGAGCAGTTCTTC
>-|TRBV27|TRBJ2-2|-
CATGAGGQGSGELFF
TGTGCCACCGGAGCGGGGGGACAGGGGTCCGGGGAGCTGTTTTTT
>-|TRBV5-4|TRBJ2-1|TRBD2
CASSFLSGDYNEQFF
TGTGCCAGCAGCTTTCTTAGCGGGGATTACAATGAGCAGTTCTTC
>-|TRBV7-2|TRBJ1-6|-
CASSVSRTSSHSPLHF
TGTGCCAGCAGCGTCTCTAGGACATCATCACATTCACCCCTCCACTTT
>-|TRBV10-3|TRBJ1-2|-
CAISDKEYGYTF
TGTGCCATCAGTGATAAGGAGTATGGCTACACCTTC
>few|TRBV19|TRBJ1-2|TRBD1
CASSQDRVGYTF
TGTGCCAGTAGTCAAGACAGGGTTGGCTACACCTTC
>-|TRBV6-2/TRBV6-3|TRBJ1-5|-
CASSYGGWSYQPQHF
TGTGCCAGCAGTTACGGTGGATGGAGCTATCAGCCCCAGCATTTT
>-|TRBV5-4|TRBJ1-1|TRBD1
CASSGDRGPNTEAFF
TGTGCCAGCAGCGGGGACAGGGGACCGAACACTGAAGCTTTCTTT
>-|TRBV28|TRBJ1-2|-
CASTAVGGYTF
TGTGCCAGCACCGCGGTCGGGGGCTACACCTTC
>-|TRBV4-3|TRBJ1-1|-
CASRLGARATEAFF
TGCGCCAGCAGGCTGGGGGCGAGGGCCACTGAAGCTTTCTTT
>-|TRBV7-2|TRBJ1-2|TRBD1
CASSSTGTSGYTF
TGTGCCAGCAGCTCGACAGGGACGAGTGGCTACACCTTC
>-|TRBV28|TRBJ1-4|TRBD1
CASSLPQGGNEKLFF
TGTGCCAGCAGTCTGCCGCAGGGGGGTAATGAAAAACTGTTTTTT
>-|TRBV19|TRBJ1-3|-
CASRFYSGNTIYF
TGTGCCAGTAGGTTCTACTCTGGAAACACCATATATTTT
>-|TRBV6-5|TRBJ2-7|TRBD1
CASKPGQGSYEQYF
TGTGCCAGCAAACCGGGACAGGGATCCTACGAGCAGTACTTC
>-|TRBV7-9|TRBJ1-1|TRBD1
CASSPDRGRQAFF
TGTGCCAGCAGCCCCGACAGGGGGCGTCAAGCTTTCTTT
>-|TRBV6-6|TRBJ1-5|-
CASTSGGSTNQPQHF
TGTGCCAGCACCTCGGGGGGGTCCACCAATCAGCCCCAGCATTTT
>-|TRBV7-2|TRBJ1-1|TRBD1
CASSLGIGTGTEAFF
TGTGCCAGCAGCTTAGGTATCGGGACAGGGACTGAAGCTTTCTTT
>-|TRBV19|TRBJ1-1|-
CASISGHRWNTEAFF
TGTGCCAGTATAAGCGGCCACAGATGGAACACTGAAGCTTTCTTT
>-|TRBV3-1/TRBV3-2|TRBJ2-2|-
CASSQVGAGGRTGELFF
TGTGCCAGCAGCCAAGTGGGGGCCGGGGGGCGTACCGGGGAGCTGTTTTTT
>-|TRBV5-4|TRBJ1-2|-
CASSLRGNYGYTF
TGTGCCAGCAGCTTACGGGGGAACTATGGCTACACCTTC
>-|TRBV5-1|TRBJ2-7|-
CASSSTYEQYF
TGCGCCAGCAGCTCCACCTACGAGCAGTACTTC
>-|TRBV12-3/TRBV12-4|TRBJ2-3|-
CASSASLTDTQYF
TGTGCCAGCAGTGCTAGCCTCACAGATACGCAGTATTTT
>-|TRBV7-9|TRBJ1-6|TRBD1
CASSPLSTGAGSPLHF
TGTGCCAGCAGCCCCCTCTCGACAGGGGCTGGTTCACCCCTCCACTTT